This entry is about one T cell receptor (beta chain). Clones were sequenced by immunoSEQ multiplex PCR, and TCRdb holds only the in-frame ones, with some missing. The repertoire consists of around 2,100,000 clones, with about 95% occurring once and the leading ten covering under 1.5%. Naive CD8 cells comprised CD45RO-negative, CCR7-positively selected cells, excluding terminally differentiated effector memory CD45RA+ cells. The data derive from a study of shared clonotypes between healthy human individuals. Germline V lookup: CDR1 GTSNPN, CDR2 SVGIG (reference sequence). Deletions cut 2 bases from V and 4 bases from J, with 18 bases between. This CDR3 is 15 amino acids long.

The source material was naive CD8+ T cells sorted from blood. This sequence joins TRBV30 and TRBJ2-7; D may be TRBD1 (6 bases). The receptor was isolated from a young man in good health. The CDR3 DNA reads as TGTGCCTGGAGTCTGGACAGCCTCGAAGGGTACGAGCAGTACTTC. Protein product: CAWSLDSLEGYEQYF.